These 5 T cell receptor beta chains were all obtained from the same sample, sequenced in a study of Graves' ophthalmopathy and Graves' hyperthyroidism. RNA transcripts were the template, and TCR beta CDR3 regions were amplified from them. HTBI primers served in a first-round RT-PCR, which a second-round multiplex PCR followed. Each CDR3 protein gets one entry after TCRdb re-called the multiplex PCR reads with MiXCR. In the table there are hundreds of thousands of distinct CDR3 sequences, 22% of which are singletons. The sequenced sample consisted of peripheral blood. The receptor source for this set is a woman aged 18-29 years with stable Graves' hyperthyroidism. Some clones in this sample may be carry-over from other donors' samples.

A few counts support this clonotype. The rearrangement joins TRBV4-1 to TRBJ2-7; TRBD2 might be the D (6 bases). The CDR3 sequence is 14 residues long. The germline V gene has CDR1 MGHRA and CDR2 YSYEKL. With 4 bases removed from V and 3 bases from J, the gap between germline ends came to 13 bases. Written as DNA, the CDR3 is TGCGCCAGCAGCCGGGCGGGGCTCGACTACGAGCAGTACTTC. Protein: CASSRAGLDYEQYF.

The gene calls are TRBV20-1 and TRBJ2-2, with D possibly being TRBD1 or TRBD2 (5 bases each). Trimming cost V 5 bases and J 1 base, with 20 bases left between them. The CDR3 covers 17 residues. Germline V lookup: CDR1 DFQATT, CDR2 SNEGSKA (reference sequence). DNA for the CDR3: TGCAGTGCTCAGGAGAGGGGTGGGTTAGTGAACACCGGGGAGCTGTTTTTT. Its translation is CSAQERGGLVNTGELFF.

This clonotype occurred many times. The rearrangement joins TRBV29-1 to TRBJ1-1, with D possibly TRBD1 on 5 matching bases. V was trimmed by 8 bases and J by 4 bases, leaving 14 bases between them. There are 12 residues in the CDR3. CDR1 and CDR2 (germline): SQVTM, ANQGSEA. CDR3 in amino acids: CSSKRQGTEAFF. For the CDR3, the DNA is TGCAGCTCAAAGAGGCAGGGCACTGAAGCTTTCTTT.

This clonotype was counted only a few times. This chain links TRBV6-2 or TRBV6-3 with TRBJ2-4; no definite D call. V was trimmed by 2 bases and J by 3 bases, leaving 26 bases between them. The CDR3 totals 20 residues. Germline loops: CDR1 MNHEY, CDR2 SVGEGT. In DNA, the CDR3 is TGTGCCAGCAGTTACCCATTCCACTACTGGACCCAAGGTGTCAAAAACATTCAGTACTTC. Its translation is CASSYPFHYWTQGVKNIQYF.

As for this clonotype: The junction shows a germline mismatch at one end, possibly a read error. The DNA of the CDR3 is TGTGCCACCCGAGGGCCTGTCAATGAGAAGTTCTTC. Translation gives CATRGPVNEKFF. V usage is TRBV24-1 and J usage is TRBJ2-1, with D maybe TRBD2 (5 bases). CDR3 size: 12 residues. CDR1 and CDR2 (germline): KGHDR, SFDVKD.